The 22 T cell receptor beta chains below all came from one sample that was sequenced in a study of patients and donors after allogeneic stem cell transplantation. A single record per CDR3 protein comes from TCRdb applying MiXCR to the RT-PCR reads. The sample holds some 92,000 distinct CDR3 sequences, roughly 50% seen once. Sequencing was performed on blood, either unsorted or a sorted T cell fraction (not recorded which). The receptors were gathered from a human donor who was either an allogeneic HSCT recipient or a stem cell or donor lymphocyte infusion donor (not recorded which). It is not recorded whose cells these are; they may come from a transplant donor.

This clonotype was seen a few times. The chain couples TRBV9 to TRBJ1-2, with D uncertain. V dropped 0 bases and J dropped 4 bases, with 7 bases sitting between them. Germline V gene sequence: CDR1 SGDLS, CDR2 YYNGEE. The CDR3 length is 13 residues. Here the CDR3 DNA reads TGTGCCAGCAGCGTAGGAGCTACCTATGGCTACACCTTC. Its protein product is CASSVGATYGYTF.

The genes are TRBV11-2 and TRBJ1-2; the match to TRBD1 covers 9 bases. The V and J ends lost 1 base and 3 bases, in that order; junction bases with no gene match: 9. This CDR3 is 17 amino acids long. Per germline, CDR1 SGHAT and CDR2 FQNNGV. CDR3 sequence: CASSLAPQGATDYGYTF. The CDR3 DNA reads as TGTGCCAGCAGCTTAGCTCCACAGGGGGCTACGGACTATGGCTACACCTTC.

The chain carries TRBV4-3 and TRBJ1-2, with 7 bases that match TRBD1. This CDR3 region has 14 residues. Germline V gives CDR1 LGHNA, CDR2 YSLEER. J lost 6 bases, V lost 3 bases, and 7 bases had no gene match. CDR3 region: CASSHHTGVNGYTF. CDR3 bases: TGCGCCAGCAGCCACCACACAGGGGTAAATGGCTACACCTTC.

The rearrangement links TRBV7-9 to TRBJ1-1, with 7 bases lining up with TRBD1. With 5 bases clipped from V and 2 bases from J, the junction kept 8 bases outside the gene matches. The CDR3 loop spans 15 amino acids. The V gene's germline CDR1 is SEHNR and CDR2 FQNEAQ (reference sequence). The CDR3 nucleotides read TGTGCCAGCAGCCCCGGGACAGTGACCAACACTGAAGCTTTCTTT. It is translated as CASSPGTVTNTEAFF.

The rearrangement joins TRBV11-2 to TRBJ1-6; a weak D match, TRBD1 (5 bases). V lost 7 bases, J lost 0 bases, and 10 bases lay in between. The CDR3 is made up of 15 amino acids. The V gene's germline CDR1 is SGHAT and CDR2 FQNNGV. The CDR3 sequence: CASTGGSSYNSPLHF. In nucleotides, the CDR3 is TGTGCCAGCACCGGGGGGAGCTCCTATAATTCACCCCTCCACTTT.

The CDR3 nucleotides read TGTGCCAGCACCCGAACCGGGGAGCTGTTTTTT. Protein product: CASTRTGELFF. The rearrangement joins TRBV12-3 or TRBV12-4 to TRBJ2-2; D not certain. V was clipped by 7 bases and J by 5 bases, with 5 bases between them. The CDR3 covers 11 residues.

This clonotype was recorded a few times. CDR3 DNA: TGTGCCAGTGGACGTAGCAATCAGCCCCAGCATTTT. Translation gives CASGRSNQPQHF. V gene TRBV27 combines with J gene TRBJ1-5, with no clear D. With 9 bases removed from V and 0 bases from J, the gap between germline ends came to 6 bases. Germline CDR1 MNHEY, CDR2 SMNVEV (reference sequence). The length of the CDR3 is 12 residues.

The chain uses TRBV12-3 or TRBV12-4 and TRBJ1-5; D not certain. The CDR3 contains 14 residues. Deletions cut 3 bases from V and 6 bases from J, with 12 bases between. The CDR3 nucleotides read TGTGCCAGCAGTTTGATGTTACACGGTCAGCCCCAGCATTTT. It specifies CASSLMLHGQPQHF.

CDR3 loop: CSARETSGTYEQYF. The CDR3 DNA follows: TGCAGTGCTAGGGAGACTAGCGGGACCTACGAGCAGTACTTC. The rearrangement links TRBV20-1 to TRBJ2-7; the match to TRBD2 covers 11 bases. Germline trimming cut 3 bases from V and 2 bases from J; bases unmatched to any gene: 3. Germline CDR1 is DFQATT and CDR2 is SNEGSKA (reference sequence). This CDR3 has 14 residues.

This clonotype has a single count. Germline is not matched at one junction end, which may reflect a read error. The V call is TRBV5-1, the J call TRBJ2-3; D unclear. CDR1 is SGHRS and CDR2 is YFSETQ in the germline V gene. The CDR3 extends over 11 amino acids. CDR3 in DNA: TGCGCCGGCAGTCGGACAGATACGCAGTATTTT. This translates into CAGSRTDTQYF.

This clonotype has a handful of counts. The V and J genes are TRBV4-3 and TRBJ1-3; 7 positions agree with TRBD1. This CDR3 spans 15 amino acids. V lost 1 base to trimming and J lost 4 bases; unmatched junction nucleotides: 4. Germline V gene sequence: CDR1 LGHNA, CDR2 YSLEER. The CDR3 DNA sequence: TGCGCCAGCAGCCAAGCCGGGACAGCGGGAAACACCATATATTTT. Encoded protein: CASSQAGTAGNTIYF.

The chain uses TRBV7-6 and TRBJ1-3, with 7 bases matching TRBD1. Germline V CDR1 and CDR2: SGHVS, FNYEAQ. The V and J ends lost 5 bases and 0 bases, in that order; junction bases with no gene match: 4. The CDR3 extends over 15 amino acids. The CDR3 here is CASSGGQSSGNTIYF. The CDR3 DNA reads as TGTGCCAGCAGCGGGGGACAGAGCTCTGGAAACACCATATATTTT.

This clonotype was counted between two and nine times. The CDR3 loop is CASSPGGTYGYTF. Written as DNA, the CDR3 is TGTGCCAGCAGCCCCGGCGGGACCTATGGCTACACCTTC. The chain is built from TRBV9 and TRBJ1-2, with D perhaps TRBD1 (5 bases). The germline gives CDR1 SGDLS, CDR2 YYNGEE. The CDR3 is made up of 13 amino acids. Trimming shortened V by 4 bases and J by 4 bases, and 11 bases separated the two germline ends. Based on the CDR3 plus reference TRBV9 and TRBJ1-2, the full variable domain is DSGVTQTPKHLITATGQRVTLRCSPRSGDLSVYWYQQSLDQGLQFLIQYYNGEERAKGNILERFSAQQFPDLHSELNLSSLELGDSALYFCASSPGGTYGYTFGSGTRLTVV.

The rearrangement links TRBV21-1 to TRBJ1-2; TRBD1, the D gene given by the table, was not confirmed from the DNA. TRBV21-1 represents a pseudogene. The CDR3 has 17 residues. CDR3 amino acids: CASSKERRQGVCYGYTF. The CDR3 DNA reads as TGTGCCAGCAGCAAAGAAAGGAGGCAGGGGGTTTGCTATGGCTACACCTTC.

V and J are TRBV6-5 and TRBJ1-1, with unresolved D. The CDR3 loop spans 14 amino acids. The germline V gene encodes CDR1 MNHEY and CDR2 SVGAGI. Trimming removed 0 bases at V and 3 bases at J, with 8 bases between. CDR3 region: CASSYSKPHTEAFF. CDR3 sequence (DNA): TGTGCCAGCAGTTACTCGAAACCCCACACTGAAGCTTTCTTT.

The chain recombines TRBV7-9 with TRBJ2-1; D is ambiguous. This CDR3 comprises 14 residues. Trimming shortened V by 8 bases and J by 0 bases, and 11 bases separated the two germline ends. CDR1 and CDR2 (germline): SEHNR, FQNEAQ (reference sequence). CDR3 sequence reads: CASGFSSSYNEQFF. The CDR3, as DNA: TGTGCCAGCGGGTTTAGCAGCTCCTACAATGAGCAGTTCTTC.

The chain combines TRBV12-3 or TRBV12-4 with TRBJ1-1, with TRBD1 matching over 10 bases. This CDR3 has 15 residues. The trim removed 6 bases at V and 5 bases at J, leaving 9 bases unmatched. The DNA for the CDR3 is TGTGCCAGCAGGCCGGGACAGGGGCTGAGTACTGAAGCTTTCTTT. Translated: CASRPGQGLSTEAFF.

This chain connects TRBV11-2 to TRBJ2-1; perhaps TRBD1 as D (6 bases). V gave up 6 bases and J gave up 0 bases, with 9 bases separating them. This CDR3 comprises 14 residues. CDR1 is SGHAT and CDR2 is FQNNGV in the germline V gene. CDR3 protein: CASREQGSYNEQFF. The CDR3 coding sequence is TGTGCCAGCAGAGAACAGGGCTCCTACAATGAGCAGTTCTTC.

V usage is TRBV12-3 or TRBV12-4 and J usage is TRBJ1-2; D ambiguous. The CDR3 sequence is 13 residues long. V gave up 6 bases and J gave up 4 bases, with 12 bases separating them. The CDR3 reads CASSLLGSYGYTF. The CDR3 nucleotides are TGTGCCAGCAGCCTACTTGGGAGCTATGGCTACACCTTC.

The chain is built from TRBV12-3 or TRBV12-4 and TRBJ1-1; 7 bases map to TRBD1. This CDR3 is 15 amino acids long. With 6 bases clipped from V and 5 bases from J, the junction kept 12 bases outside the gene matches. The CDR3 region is CASRTSTGLLTEAFF. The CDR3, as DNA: TGTGCCAGCAGAACGTCGACAGGGCTATTGACTGAAGCTTTCTTT.

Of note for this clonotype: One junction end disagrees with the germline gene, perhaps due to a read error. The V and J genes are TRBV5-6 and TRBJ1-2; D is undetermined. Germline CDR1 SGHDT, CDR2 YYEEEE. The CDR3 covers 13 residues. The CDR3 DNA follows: TGTGCCGGCAGCGTCAGAAGAGATTATGGCTACACCTTC. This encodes CAGSVRRDYGYTF.

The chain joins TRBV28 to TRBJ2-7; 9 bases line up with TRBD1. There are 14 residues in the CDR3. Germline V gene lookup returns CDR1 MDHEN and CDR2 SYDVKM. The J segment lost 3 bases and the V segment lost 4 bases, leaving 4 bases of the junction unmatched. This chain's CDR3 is CASSWDRVIYEQYF. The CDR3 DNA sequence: TGTGCCAGCAGTTGGGACAGGGTAATCTACGAGCAGTACTTC.